Listed below are T cell receptor beta chains from one sample, sequenced in a study of blood T cell repertoires in COVID-19. Clones were read by immunoSEQ multiplex PCR, and TCRdb kept only the in-frame ones, dropping some. Of roughly 160,000 clones listed, about 87% were seen once; the top ten hold roughly 2.4%. The sample consisted of peripheral blood. Every receptor here comes from a woman at least 80 years old with COVID-19, enrolled during active disease. Each CDR3 is given with its conserved first and last residue. D genes are given only for firm matches. Expanded clones are given a class, and other clones once, few, many or no size at all.

. 13 TRBJ1-5 TRBV28 . CASSPGFNQPQHF TGTGCCAGCTCTCCCGGGTTCAATCAGCCCCAGCATTTT
. 16 TRBJ2-1 TRBV11-3 . CASSLRGGPNYNEQFF TGTGCCAGCAGCTTAAGGGGGGGACCGAACTACAATGAGCAGTTCTTC
. 17 TRBJ2-2 TRBV6-1 TRBD2 CASSELAGGGNTGELFF TGTGCCAGCAGTGAACTAGCGGGAGGGGGGAACACCGGGGAGCTGTTTTTT
. 16 TRBJ2-3 TRBV5-6 TRBD1 CASSTRQGWSTDTQYF TGTGCCAGCAGCACCAGACAGGGATGGAGCACAGATACGCAGTATTTT
. 14 TRBJ1-1 TRBV7-2 . CASRSDRLNTEAFF TGTGCCAGCAGGTCAGACAGATTGAACACTGAAGCTTTCTTT
. 15 TRBJ2-7 TRBV3-1/TRBV3-2 TRBD2 CASSQLAGGPYEQYF TGTGCCAGCAGCCAGCTAGCGGGAGGACCGTACGAGCAGTACTTC
. 19 TRBJ2-2 TRBV9 TRBD1 CASTPGLGTGPLGTGELFF TGTGCCAGCACCCCCGGTTTGGGGACAGGGCCGTTGGGGACCGGGGAGCTGTTTTTT
. 16 TRBJ1-1 TRBV3-1/TRBV3-2 . CASSQDLSGSNTEAFF TGTGCCAGCAGCCAAGATCTATCGGGGAGTAACACTGAAGCTTTCTTT
few 14 TRBJ2-7 TRBV7-9 TRBD1 CASSSGQGYYEQYF TGTGCCAGCAGCTCGGGACAGGGGTACTACGAGCAGTACTTC
. 13 TRBJ2-7 TRBV4-3 . CASSQGGEYEQYF TGCGCCAGCAGCCAAGGTGGGGAGTACGAGCAGTACTTC
once 15 TRBJ2-2 TRBV19 . CASSIGQANTGELFF TGTGCCAGTAGTATAGGACAGGCGAACACCGGGGAGCTGTTTTTT
. 12 TRBJ2-7 TRBV29-1 . CSVEDRAYEQYF TGCAGCGTTGAAGATCGGGCCTACGAGCAGTACTTC
. 13 TRBJ2-3 TRBV19 . CASGGASRDTQYF TGTGCCAGTGGCGGGGCCTCAAGGGATACGCAGTATTTT
. 15 TRBJ2-5 TRBV5-1 TRBD1 CASSLSSGTEETQYF TGCGCCAGCAGCTTGTCCTCCGGGACAGAAGAGACCCAGTACTTC
. 13 TRBJ1-4 TRBV29-1 TRBD1 CSVLGQAGEKLFF TGCAGCGTACTCGGACAGGCGGGTGAAAAACTGTTTTTT
. 16 TRBJ1-1 TRBV4-1 . CASSQGLTGRDTEAFF TGCGCCAGCAGCCAAGGCCTGACAGGTCGAGACACTGAAGCTTTCTTT
. 13 TRBJ1-2 TRBV10-3 . CAISESGLFGYTF TGTGCCATCAGTGAGTCGGGGCTATTTGGCTACACCTTC
. 16 TRBJ2-1 TRBV5-1 . CASSLVSGDRGNEQFF TGCGCCAGCAGCTTGGTCTCCGGGGATCGGGGGAATGAGCAGTTCTTC
. 16 TRBJ1-5 TRBV6-1 . CASSEIGQLSNQPQHF TGTGCCAGCAGTGAGATTGGACAGCTTAGCAATCAGCCCCAGCATTTT
. 15 TRBJ1-2 TRBV13 TRBD1 CASSLRQGGNYGYTF TGTGCCAGCAGCTTACGACAGGGAGGTAACTATGGCTACACCTTC
. 13 TRBJ2-7 TRBV4-3 . CASSQDLWREQYF TGCGCCAGCAGCCAAGATCTGTGGAGGGAGCAGTACTTC
once 13 TRBJ2-2 TRBV6-1 . CASSEAKFGELFF TGTGCCAGCAGTGAAGCCAAATTCGGGGAGCTGTTTTTT
. 16 TRBJ2-2 TRBV10-3 . CAISESNRADTGELFF TGTGCCATCAGTGAGTCGAACAGGGCGGACACCGGGGAGCTGTTTTTT
. 17 TRBJ2-7 TRBV10-3 TRBD2 CAISESVAGVRRSEQYF TGTGCCATCAGTGAGTCGGTAGCGGGAGTAAGGAGGTCCGAGCAGTACTTC
once 16 TRBJ2-3 TRBV5-4 TRBD2 CASSLLTSASTDTQYF TGTGCCAGCAGCTTGCTGACTAGCGCTAGCACAGATACGCAGTATTTT
. 13 TRBJ1-1 TRBV7-7 . CASSKDRNTEAFF TGTGCTAGCAGCAAAGACAGGAACACTGAAGCTTTCTTT
. 16 TRBJ1-5 TRBV15 . CATSRDRGRSNQPQHF TGTGCCACCAGCAGAGACCGGGGTCGTAGCAATCAGCCCCAGCATTTT
. 13 TRBJ2-5 TRBV2 . CASSSTTRETQYF TGTGCCAGCAGTTCAACGACTCGAGAGACCCAGTACTTC
. 18 TRBJ1-4 TRBV5-6 TRBD1 CASSLLGLGGGGGEKLFF TGTGCCAGCAGCTTGCTGGGTTTAGGGGGCGGAGGAGGTGAAAAACTGTTTTTT